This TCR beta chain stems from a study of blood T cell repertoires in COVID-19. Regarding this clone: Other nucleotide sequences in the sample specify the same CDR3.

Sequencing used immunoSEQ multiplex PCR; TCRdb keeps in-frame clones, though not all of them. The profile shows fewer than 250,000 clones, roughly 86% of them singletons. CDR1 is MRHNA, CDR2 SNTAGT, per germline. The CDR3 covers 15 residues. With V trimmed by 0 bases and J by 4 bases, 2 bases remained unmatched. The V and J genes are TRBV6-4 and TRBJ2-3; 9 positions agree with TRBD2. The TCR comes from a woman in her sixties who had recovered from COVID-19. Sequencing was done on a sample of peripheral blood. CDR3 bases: TGTGCCAGCAGTGACTCTGGCGGGGGGGCAGATACGCAGTATTTT. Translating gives CASSDSGGGADTQYF.